This is a list of T cell receptor beta chains from one sample in a study of PD-L1 blockade in urothelial cancer. The assay was immunoSEQ multiplex PCR, and TCRdb's table has in-frame clones only and misses some. The sample lists about 70,000 clones, around 84% occurring once. The sequencing used PBMCs, collected around atezolizumab (anti-PD-L1) treatment. The source is a man aged 70 or older with urothelial cancer. CDR3s include the opening cysteine and the closing phenylalanine or tryptophan. The order of the fields is J gene, V gene, CDR3 length, CDR3 protein.

J gene: TRBJ2-5
V gene: TRBV5-1
CDR3 length: 14
CDR3 protein: CASSLTSGTETQYF

J gene: TRBJ2-5
V gene: TRBV11-2
CDR3 length: 13
CDR3 protein: CASGASGKETQYF

J gene: TRBJ2-7
V gene: TRBV7-9
CDR3 length: 19
CDR3 protein: CASSLVGAGLAGGPYEQYF

J gene: TRBJ2-3
V gene: TRBV6-5
CDR3 length: 15
CDR3 protein: CASSLAGGGTDTQYF

J gene: TRBJ1-3
V gene: TRBV5-6
CDR3 length: 17
CDR3 protein: CASSLEAGAYSGNTIYF

J gene: TRBJ2-7
V gene: TRBV28
CDR3 length: 13
CDR3 protein: CASSLLAGAEQYF

J gene: TRBJ2-5
V gene: TRBV30
CDR3 length: 13
CDR3 protein: CAWGVDRGETQYF

J gene: TRBJ1-1
V gene: TRBV5-4
CDR3 length: 13
CDR3 protein: CASSHTGNTEAFF

J gene: TRBJ2-1
V gene: TRBV6-4
CDR3 length: 13
CDR3 protein: CASSEGGSHEQFF

J gene: TRBJ1-3
V gene: TRBV28
CDR3 length: 16
CDR3 protein: CASSRPGQNSGNTIYF

J gene: TRBJ2-1
V gene: TRBV7-3
CDR3 length: 15
CDR3 protein: CASSQGLHSYNEQFF

J gene: TRBJ2-7
V gene: TRBV28
CDR3 length: 20
CDR3 protein: CASSKLSGLAGVPSSYEQYF

J gene: TRBJ2-5
V gene: TRBV5-1
CDR3 length: 14
CDR3 protein: CASSSGTGGETQYF

J gene: TRBJ1-5
V gene: TRBV28
CDR3 length: 17
CDR3 protein: CASERFYRQGSNQPQHF

J gene: TRBJ1-1
V gene: TRBV6-1
CDR3 length: 18
CDR3 protein: CASSEALTGLGENTEAFF

J gene: TRBJ2-7
V gene: TRBV28
CDR3 length: 14
CDR3 protein: CASSLKGFRGEQYF

J gene: TRBJ1-4
V gene: TRBV28
CDR3 length: 15
CDR3 protein: CASSSLEGGSEKLFF

J gene: TRBJ2-1
V gene: TRBV27
CDR3 length: 16
CDR3 protein: CASSLPPGYAYNEQFF

J gene: TRBJ2-7
V gene: TRBV6-1
CDR3 length: 15
CDR3 protein: CASSEAAQVAYEQYF

J gene: TRBJ1-3
V gene: TRBV5-4
CDR3 length: 15
CDR3 protein: CASSTGPGQTGFAAF

J gene: TRBJ1-5
V gene: TRBV6-4
CDR3 length: 15
CDR3 protein: CASSHRAGSNQPQHF

J gene: TRBJ2-7
V gene: TRBV27
CDR3 length: 15
CDR3 protein: CASSVSGGPTGEQYF

J gene: TRBJ2-7
V gene: TRBV2
CDR3 length: 12
CDR3 protein: CASSQESYEQYF

J gene: TRBJ2-3
V gene: TRBV5-1
CDR3 length: 16
CDR3 protein: CASSLIAGSRTDTQYF

J gene: TRBJ2-2
V gene: TRBV28
CDR3 length: 15
CDR3 protein: CASRIDRANTGELFF

J gene: TRBJ1-5
V gene: TRBV2
CDR3 length: 14
CDR3 protein: CASRDQGDNQPQHF

J gene: TRBJ2-4
V gene: TRBV5-1
CDR3 length: 14
CDR3 protein: CASSLERTKNIQYF

J gene: TRBJ1-2
V gene: TRBV5-4
CDR3 length: 17
CDR3 protein: CASSSSLRGLTNYGYTF

J gene: TRBJ2-7
V gene: TRBV10-1
CDR3 length: 16
CDR3 protein: CASSESTPGSSYEQYF

J gene: TRBJ2-1
V gene: TRBV19
CDR3 length: 14
CDR3 protein: CATSRGGSYNEQFF

J gene: TRBJ2-7
V gene: TRBV20-1
CDR3 length: 11
CDR3 protein: CSASRGGEQYF

J gene: TRBJ2-7
V gene: TRBV14
CDR3 length: 16
CDR3 protein: CASSSTSGLLFYEQYF

J gene: TRBJ2-2
V gene: TRBV7-3
CDR3 length: 12
CDR3 protein: CASSQHTGELFF

J gene: TRBJ1-1
V gene: TRBV29-1
CDR3 length: 10
CDR3 protein: CSVGDIEAFF

J gene: TRBJ1-2
V gene: TRBV2
CDR3 length: 17
CDR3 protein: CASSYNQGAVVNYGYTF

J gene: TRBJ1-5
V gene: TRBV5-8
CDR3 length: 16
CDR3 protein: CASSSRERVGNQPQHF

J gene: TRBJ2-4
V gene: TRBV18
CDR3 length: 14
CDR3 protein: CASSEGAAKNIQYF

J gene: TRBJ1-5
V gene: TRBV4-1
CDR3 length: 18
CDR3 protein: CASSQGGQGGEGNQPQHF

J gene: TRBJ1-2
V gene: TRBV28
CDR3 length: 15
CDR3 protein: CASSLVLVGAYGYTF